These 27 T cell receptor beta chains were all obtained from the same sample, sequenced in a study of T cells in Graves' hyperthyroidism and ophthalmopathy. RNA transcripts yielded amplified TCR beta CDR3 regions. The TCR CDR3 first-round RT-PCR relied on the HTBI primer set. From the multiplex PCR reads, TCRdb called clonotypes with MiXCR, one entry per CDR3 protein. The data contain about 700,000 distinct CDR3 sequences, less than 45% of them singletons. Specimen: peripheral blood or thyroid tissue (not recorded which). The receptors come from an adult man with Graves' disease, either hyperthyroidism or ophthalmopathy (not recorded which).

The V gene is TRBV29-1, the J gene TRBJ1-1; tentatively, D is TRBD1 (6 bases). V was clipped by 7 bases and J by 4 bases, with 19 bases between them. The length of the CDR3 is 14 residues. Per germline, CDR1 SQVTM and CDR2 ANQGSEA. CDR3: CSGERGGSGTEAFF. CDR3 sequence (DNA): TGCAGCGGGGAGAGGGGGGGCAGTGGCACTGAAGCTTTCTTT.

Notes on this clonotype: One end of the junction fails to match germline, which may point to a read error. This sequence joins TRBV10-2 and TRBJ1-5; D not certain. Germline CDR1 reads WSHSY; CDR2 reads SAAADI. The CDR3 runs 13 residues. Here the CDR3 reads CASSHYSNQPQHF. Here the CDR3 DNA reads TGTGCCAGCAGTCATTATAGCAATCAGCCCCAGCATTTT.

Comments on this clonotype: A much larger clone sits a single nucleotide away, making a read error possible. J is TRBJ2-5 and V is TRBV7-2; 7 bases line up with TRBD1. The V gene's germline CDR1 is SGHTA and CDR2 FQGNSA. The CDR3 runs 13 residues. CDR3 sequence reads: CASSKNRGETRYF. The CDR3 coding sequence is TGTGCCAGCAGCAAAAACAGGGGTGAGACCCGGTACTTC.

The J gene is TRBJ2-1, the V gene TRBV7-4, with TRBD2 matching 7 bases. The trim removed 1 base at V and 6 bases at J, leaving 9 bases unmatched. CDR1 and CDR2 (germline): SGHVT, SQSDAQ. The CDR3 has 16 amino acids. This chain's CDR3 is CASSLVGGPSVNEQFF. DNA for the CDR3: TGTGCCAGCAGCTTAGTGGGAGGGCCCTCTGTCAATGAGCAGTTCTTC.

This chain joins TRBV29-1 and TRBJ1-2; 8 bases line up with TRBD1. Germline CDR1 and CDR2: SQVTM and ANQGSEA. V lost 6 bases to trimming and J lost 4 bases; unmatched junction nucleotides: 7. The CDR3 runs 13 residues. CDR3: CSVPIQGVYGYTF. Written as DNA, the CDR3 is TGCAGCGTCCCAATACAGGGGGTCTATGGCTACACCTTC.

This rearrangement joins TRBV30 to TRBJ1-4; D is uncertain. Germline V CDR1 and CDR2: GTSNPN, SVGIG (reference sequence). The CDR3 loop spans 14 amino acids. V was shortened by 7 bases and J by 3 bases, with 15 bases between the two germline ends. This CDR3 is CASRSPSSNEKLFF. In DNA, the CDR3 is TGTGCCTCGAGGTCCCCGTCGTCTAATGAAAAACTGTTTTTT.

This clonotype showed up many times. The rearrangement uses TRBV12-3 or TRBV12-4 and TRBJ1-5; TRBD1 is a possible D gene (6 bases). The V end lost 3 bases, the J end lost 7 bases, and 13 bases lay between the germline ends. The CDR3 runs 14 residues. The CDR3, as DNA: TGTGCCAGCAGTTTTTTGGGGGCAGGCCAGCCCCAGCATTTT. Translating gives CASSFLGAGQPQHF.

Remarks on this clonotype: Its ends do not fully match the called genes, so a read error is possible. This chain connects TRBV9 to TRBJ2-5; 11 bases align to TRBD1. Germline lookup yields CDR1 SGDLS and CDR2 YYNGEE. This CDR3 is built from 15 residues. For the CDR3, the DNA is TGTGCCACCAGCACCGGGACAGGGGGTGGAGAGACCCAGTACTTC. Amino acids: CATSTGTGGGETQYF.

The rearrangement joins TRBV30 to TRBJ2-7; TRBD1 aligns across 7 bases. The CDR3 totals 12 residues. The V and J ends lost 5 bases and 8 bases, in that order; junction bases with no gene match: 9. Germline CDR1 and CDR2: GTSNPN and SVGIG (reference sequence). CDR3 loop: CAWADRRYKQYF. CDR3 nucleotide sequence: TGTGCCTGGGCGGACAGGCGTTACAAGCAGTACTTC.

This clonotype was seen many times. The rearrangement uses TRBV9 and TRBJ1-6; D is possibly TRBD1 (5 bases). V gave up 2 bases and J gave up 4 bases, with 7 bases separating them. CDR1 SGDLS and CDR2 YYNGEE come from the germline V gene. This CDR3 comprises 14 residues. The CDR3 DNA reads as TGTGCCAGCAGCGTCGACAGTTATAATTCACCCCTCCACTTT. It yields the protein CASSVDSYNSPLHF.

The chain joins TRBV2 to TRBJ1-4; D unresolved. Germline V gene data show CDR1 as SNHLY and CDR2 as FYNNEI. Trimming stripped 5 bases from V and 4 bases from J, with 11 bases between. The CDR3 length is 14 residues. Written as DNA, the CDR3 is TGTGCCAGCAGTCCTGGACTGAATAATGAAAAACTGTTTTTT. This translates into CASSPGLNNEKLFF.

The chain is built from TRBV20-1 and TRBJ2-1; D might be TRBD2 (6 bases). V lost 1 base to trimming and J lost 5 bases, with 15 bases between them. CDR3 size: 15 residues. Per the germline V gene, CDR1 is DFQATT and CDR2 is SNEGSKA (reference sequence). CDR3 protein: CSARGGASSNNEQFF. The CDR3 DNA reads TGCAGTGCTAGAGGCGGGGCCAGTTCGAACAATGAGCAGTTCTTC.

The J gene is TRBJ2-7, the V gene TRBV9, with TRBD2 matching over 10 bases. The CDR3 totals 15 residues. Germline-derived CDR1 and CDR2 are SGDLS and YYNGEE. V gave up 0 bases and J gave up 6 bases; unmatched junction bases: 6. CDR3 sequence: CASSVDPSGSGEQYF. CDR3 coding DNA: TGTGCCAGCAGCGTAGATCCTAGCGGGAGTGGCGAGCAGTACTTC.

This clonotype was seen at least ten times. The chain joins TRBV9 to TRBJ2-7; maybe TRBD1 (5 bases). The V and J ends lost 0 bases and 2 bases respectively, with 12 bases between them. This CDR3 has 15 residues. Germline V lookup: CDR1 SGDLS, CDR2 YYNGEE. CDR3 nucleotide sequence: TGTGCCAGCAGCGTAGAGGCAGGGATGACCTACGAGCAGTACTTC. It encodes CASSVEAGMTYEQYF.

The chain carries TRBV2 and TRBJ1-2, with 9 nucleotides matching TRBD1. The CDR3 is 12 residues long. CDR1 and CDR2 from the germline V gene are SNHLY and FYNNEI. V shed 6 bases and J 9 bases; nucleotides not matched to a gene: 5. The chain's CDR3 is CASSLGTGCYTF. The CDR3, as DNA: TGTGCCAGCAGCCTTGGGACAGGGTGCTACACCTTC.

The chain carries TRBV9 and TRBJ2-2; the D is unclear. Germline V gene data show CDR1 as SGDLS and CDR2 as YYNGEE. Trimming left V 4 bases short and J 4 bases short, with 14 bases between. The CDR3 runs 15 residues. CDR3 region: CASSPTRRSTGELFF. CDR3 coding DNA: TGTGCCAGCAGCCCGACCCGGCGATCCACCGGGGAGCTGTTTTTT.

The J gene is TRBJ1-2, the V gene TRBV2; D remains ambiguous. CDR1 is SNHLY and CDR2 is FYNNEI in the germline V gene. The length of the CDR3 is 13 residues. V gave up 8 bases and J gave up 4 bases, with 14 bases separating them. CDR3 nucleotide sequence: TGTGCCAGCCTTGGACGGCCTTCCTATGGCTACACCTTC. It yields the protein CASLGRPSYGYTF. The full variable domain, with the rest looked up from reference TRBV2 and TRBJ1-2, is EPEVTQTPSHQVTQMGQEVILRCVPISNHLYFYWYRQILGQKVEFLVSFYNNEISEKSEIFDDQFSVERPDGSNFTLKIRSTKLEDSAMYFCASLGRPSYGYTFGSGTRLTVV.

The chain couples TRBV29-1 to TRBJ2-5; D remains ambiguous. V was cut by 5 bases and J by 7 bases, with 5 bases left in between. The CDR3 extends over 9 amino acids. Per the germline V gene, CDR1 is SQVTM and CDR2 is ANQGSEA. The CDR3, as DNA: TGCAGCGTTCTTGGGACCCAGTACTTC. Its protein is CSVLGTQYF.

V gene TRBV2 combines with J gene TRBJ1-1; 8 bases match TRBD1. J lost 2 bases, V lost 7 bases, and 6 bases had no gene match. From germline, CDR1 is SNHLY and CDR2 FYNNEI. This CDR3 contains 14 residues. This CDR3 is CASTNRGINTEAFF. CDR3 DNA: TGTGCCAGCACGAACAGGGGGATTAACACTGAAGCTTTCTTT.

This clonotype was picked up a small number of times. The chain recombines TRBV2 with TRBJ2-5; D tentatively reads TRBD1 or TRBD2 (5 bases each). The CDR3 runs 16 residues. Per the germline V gene, CDR1 is SNHLY and CDR2 is FYNNEI. Trimming took off 5 bases at V and 0 bases at J, with 16 bases between the two ends. CDR3 DNA: TGTGCCAGCAGTAGGGGCAAGTGGGGGAACCAAGAGACCCAGTACTTC. Its protein product is CASSRGKWGNQETQYF. The complete variable domain, with remaining parts taken from reference TRBV2 and TRBJ2-5, reads EPEVTQTPSHQVTQMGQEVILRCVPISNHLYFYWYRQILGQKVEFLVSFYNNEISEKSEIFDDQFSVERPDGSNFTLKIRSTKLEDSAMYFCASSRGKWGNQETQYFGPGTRLLVL.

The chain uses TRBV12-3 or TRBV12-4 and TRBJ2-5, with TRBD1 as a possible D gene (5 bases). This CDR3 region has 14 residues. The ends were cut back, 3 bases at V and 0 bases at J, with 8 bases in the middle. CDR3: CASSFTRDQETQYF. CDR3 sequence (DNA): TGTGCCAGCAGTTTTACCAGGGACCAAGAGACCCAGTACTTC.

J is TRBJ1-2 and V is TRBV14, with TRBD1 identical over 7 bases. Trimming at V came to 8 bases and at J to 6 bases, leaving 9 bases not matched to a gene. The CDR3 sequence is 13 residues long. Germline V lookup: CDR1 SGHDN, CDR2 FVKESK. CDR3 protein: CASVPRDSHGYTF. In DNA, the CDR3 is TGTGCCAGCGTGCCCCGGGACAGCCATGGCTACACCTTC.

V gene TRBV12-3 or TRBV12-4 combines with J gene TRBJ2-5; 14 bases map to TRBD2. V lost 6 bases, J lost 3 bases, and 9 bases stayed unmatched. The CDR3 is made up of 17 amino acids. The CDR3 here is CASSPQTGLAGEETQYF. The CDR3 nucleotides read TGTGCCAGCAGCCCCCAGACGGGACTAGCGGGAGAAGAGACCCAGTACTTC.

This rearrangement joins TRBV7-2 to TRBJ1-2; 7 bases are a match to TRBD1. The germline V gene has CDR1 SGHTA and CDR2 FQGNSA. J was trimmed by 5 bases and V by 6 bases; bases with no gene match: 9. CDR3 length equals 14 residues. The DNA for the CDR3 is TGTGCCAGCAGGGCGGGACAGACCACGTATGGCTACACCTTC. Residues: CASRAGQTTYGYTF.

The genes are TRBV2 and TRBJ1-1, with 7 bases lining up with TRBD1. The junction had 19 bases not matched to a gene; V was cut back by 5 bases and J by 10 bases. CDR3 length: 16 residues. CDR1 is SNHLY and CDR2 is FYNNEI in the germline V gene. DNA for the CDR3: TGTGCCAGCAGTTTACTGTGGGACAGCGAACACTGTGCAGCTTTCTTT. Translated, it gives CASSLLWDSEHCAAFF.

The chain couples TRBV7-3 to TRBJ1-2; D gene ambiguous. This CDR3 spans 15 amino acids. Trimming cost V 5 bases and J 4 bases, with 17 bases left between them. Looked up from germline, CDR1 is SGHTA and CDR2 is FQGTGA. CDR3 sequence: CASSQDPVPRYGYTF. Here the CDR3 DNA reads TGTGCCAGCAGCCAAGATCCGGTCCCCCGCTATGGCTACACCTTC.

CDR3 region: CAISSFTTEGGYTF. CDR3 nucleotides: TGTGCCATCAGTTCCTTTACGACGGAAGGGGGCTACACCTTC. The chain combines TRBV10-3 with TRBJ1-2; D unresolved. V was cut by 5 bases and J by 8 bases, with 18 bases left in between. The CDR3 is 14 amino acids. CDR1 is ENHRY and CDR2 is SYGVKD in the germline V gene.